The T cell receptor beta chain described here comes from a study of tumor and adjacent non-tumor tissue in lung cancer. Study overall: Each sample yielded roughly 4 million productive TCRbeta reads on average. Notes on the study in general: Top 100 clones took a larger repertoire share in normal lung.

A modified ARM-PCR protocol with three rounds of nested PCR amplified TCRbeta. TCRdb reprocessed the multiplex PCR reads with MiXCR, giving one entry per CDR3 protein. The table lists approximately 140,000 distinct CDR3 sequences, around 60% of them singletons, with around a sixth in the top ten. A word on this clonotype: The target antigen is unknown. This likely comes from a read error, as the CDR3 has no conserved phenylalanine or tryptophan at its end.

No cell sorting was done before RNA was extracted from the tissue. Newly diagnosed lung cancer patients had thoracic surgery in China, August–late 2014, without prior chemotherapy. Sequencing used lung tumor tissue. The receptor's source is a man in his sixties with small cell lung cancer.

The CDR3 protein is CSAQHVNTEAFL. The DNA of the CDR3 is TGCAGTGCTCAACACGTGAACACTGAAGCTTTCTTA. This chain connects TRBV20-1 to TRBJ1-1; no clear D gene. The CDR3 sequence is 12 residues long. The V end lost 5 bases, the J end lost 0 bases, and 7 bases lay between the germline ends. Germline V lookup: CDR1 DFQATT, CDR2 SNEGSKA (reference sequence).